Below are 15 T cell receptor beta chains sequenced from a single sample in a study of blood T cell repertoires in COVID-19. The method was immunoSEQ multiplex PCR; TCRdb's version includes in-frame clones alone and lacks a portion of them. This table has some 310,000 clones, around 86% appearing once. Sequenced sample: peripheral blood. Receptor source: a man in his forties or fifties with active or convalescent COVID-19.

J is TRBJ1-2 and V is TRBV25-1, with TRBD1 matching over 8 bases. Germline-derived CDR1 and CDR2 are MGHDK and SYGVNS. J lost 4 bases, V lost 1 base, and 2 bases had no gene match. The CDR3 totals 14 residues. The CDR3 DNA sequence: TGTGCCAGCAGTGAATCAGGGGGCGGCTATGGCTACACCTTC. Translated: CASSESGGGYGYTF.

This clone was detected only once. V usage is TRBV2 and J usage is TRBJ2-2; possible D gene TRBD1, 6 bases. The CDR3 consists of 12 residues. CDR1 is SNHLY, CDR2 FYNNEI, per germline. Trimming shortened V by 4 bases and J by 10 bases, and 10 bases separated the two germline ends. The CDR3 loop is CASSGQVEELFF. CDR3 nucleotide sequence: TGTGCCAGCAGTGGACAGGTGGAGGAGCTGTTTTTT.

This clone was seen only a few times. This chain connects TRBV5-4 to TRBJ1-2; D may be TRBD1 (6 bases). Germline values: CDR1 SGHNT, CDR2 YYREEE (reference sequence). V was pared by 5 bases and J by 13 bases, with 24 bases between. CDR3 length: 14 amino acids. The CDR3 nucleotides are TGTGCCAGCAGTTTTACAGGGTCCACCCGGATAGCCACCTTC. Its translation is CASSFTGSTRIATF.

The chain employs TRBV9 and TRBJ1-4; D perhaps matches TRBD1 (5 bases). The CDR3 is 14 residues long. Germline lookup yields CDR1 SGDLS and CDR2 YYNGEE. Deletions cut 1 base from V and 7 bases from J, with 11 bases between. CDR3 region: CASSVTGTAEKLFF. The CDR3 region has the DNA TGTGCCAGCAGCGTAACCGGGACTGCTGAAAAACTGTTTTTT.

The chain employs TRBV5-1 and TRBJ2-7; 7 bases are a match to TRBD1. Unmatched junction bases numbered 15, after V lost 4 bases and J lost 5 bases. The germline gives CDR1 SGHRS, CDR2 YFSETQ. The CDR3 runs to 16 residues. CDR3 nucleotide sequence: TGCGCCAGCAGCCCCTTTGGGGGACAGTGGGGCCACGAGCAGTACTTC. Translating gives CASSPFGGQWGHEQYF.

This clone was observed a single time. The chain is built from TRBV21-1 and TRBJ1-1; TRBD1, the D gene given by the table, was not confirmed from the DNA. TRBV21-1 is marked as a pseudogene. The CDR3 covers 15 residues. CDR3 region: CASSIRDKGNTEAFF. As DNA, the CDR3 is TGTGCCAGCAGCATTCGGGACAAAGGTAACACTGAAGCTTTCTTT.

This clone appeared once. J is TRBJ1-5 and V is TRBV6-6; D is possibly TRBD1 (5 bases). CDR3 size: 15 residues. V was pared by 2 bases and J by 5 bases, with 13 bases between. CDR1 MNHNY and CDR2 SVGAGI come from the germline V gene (reference sequence). CDR3 sequence reads: CASSYSRVSDQPQHF. CDR3 nucleotides: TGTGCCAGCAGTTACAGCAGGGTGTCCGATCAGCCCCAGCATTTT.

This chain joins TRBV5-1 and TRBJ2-5; TRBD1 is a possible D gene (5 bases). Germline V CDR1 and CDR2: SGHRS, YFSETQ. The CDR3 is made up of 15 amino acids. Trimming took off 5 bases at V and 5 bases at J, with 19 bases between the two ends. CDR3 sequence: CASSFAGQGVETQYF. CDR3 in DNA: TGCGCCAGCAGTTTTGCTGGGCAGGGCGTGGAGACCCAGTACTTC.

The chain recombines TRBV4-3 with TRBJ2-7, with 7 bases aligning to TRBD2. Germline values: CDR1 LGHNA, CDR2 YSLEER. V lost 0 bases and J lost 3; bases outside the gene matches: 5. This CDR3 is 15 amino acids long. CDR3 sequence (DNA): TGCGCCAGCAGCCAAGATCCTAGCGGAGACTACGAGCAGTACTTC. Translating it yields CASSQDPSGDYEQYF.

This sequence joins TRBV5-5 and TRBJ2-5, with 8 bases that match TRBD2. The V gene end was trimmed by 4 bases and the J gene end by 4 bases; junction bases not matched to a gene: 6. Germline CDR1 reads SGHKS; CDR2 reads YYEKEE (reference sequence). CDR3 length: 14 residues. The CDR3 reads CASSVLAERETQYF. The CDR3 DNA reads TGTGCCAGCAGCGTACTAGCGGAACGAGAGACCCAGTACTTC.

The chain combines TRBV15 with TRBJ2-5; D is perhaps TRBD2 (5 bases). From germline, CDR1 is LNHNV and CDR2 YYDKDF (reference sequence). The CDR3 totals 14 residues. V lost 5 bases and J lost 7, with 17 bases in between. The CDR3 sequence is CATSPRGREGTQYF. The CDR3 bases are TGTGCCACCAGCCCCCGCGGTCGGGAAGGGACCCAGTACTTC.

The V and J genes are TRBV19 and TRBJ1-1, with TRBD1 as a possible D gene (5 bases). Germline V gene lookup returns CDR1 LNHDA and CDR2 SQIVND (reference sequence). The germline V and J ends were trimmed by 9 bases and 0 bases, with 14 bases remaining between them. The CDR3 spans 14 residues. The CDR3 DNA sequence: TGTGCCAGCCGTACCCAAGGGGTGAACACTGAAGCTTTCTTT. It is translated as CASRTQGVNTEAFF.

The chain recombines TRBV7-9 with TRBJ1-1; a weak D match, TRBD1 (6 bases). Trimming took 1 base from V and 4 from J, leaving 7 bases between them. This CDR3 is built from 13 residues. Germline CDR1 and CDR2: SEHNR and FQNEAQ (reference sequence). In DNA form, the CDR3 reads TGTGCCAGCAGCTTAGAAGGGGGCACTGAAGCTTTCTTT. Amino acid sequence: CASSLEGGTEAFF. Full variable domain (rest looked up from reference TRBV7-9 and TRBJ1-1): DTGVSQNPRHKITKRGQNVTFRCDPISEHNRLYWYRQTLGQGPEFLTYFQNEAQLEKSRLLSDRFSAERPKGSFSTLEIQRTEQGDSAMYLCASSLEGGTEAFFGQGTRLTVV.

The chain combines TRBV7-9 with TRBJ2-7; no reliable D call. This CDR3 is 14 amino acids long. V shed 5 bases and J shed 3 bases, with 14 bases lying between them. Germline V gene data show CDR1 as SEHNR and CDR2 as FQNEAQ (reference sequence). The DNA for the CDR3 is TGTGCCAGCAGCACACACCCCGAGCGCTACGAGCAGTACTTC. Protein: CASSTHPERYEQYF.

The chain uses TRBV7-2 and TRBJ1-2; 10 bases are a match to TRBD1. CDR1 and CDR2 from the germline V gene are SGHTA and FQGNSA. J was trimmed by 4 bases and V by 2 bases; bases with no gene match: 4. There are 15 residues in the CDR3. CDR3 region: CASSLQTGGVYGYTF. In DNA form, the CDR3 reads TGTGCCAGCAGCTTACAGACAGGGGGCGTCTATGGCTACACCTTC.